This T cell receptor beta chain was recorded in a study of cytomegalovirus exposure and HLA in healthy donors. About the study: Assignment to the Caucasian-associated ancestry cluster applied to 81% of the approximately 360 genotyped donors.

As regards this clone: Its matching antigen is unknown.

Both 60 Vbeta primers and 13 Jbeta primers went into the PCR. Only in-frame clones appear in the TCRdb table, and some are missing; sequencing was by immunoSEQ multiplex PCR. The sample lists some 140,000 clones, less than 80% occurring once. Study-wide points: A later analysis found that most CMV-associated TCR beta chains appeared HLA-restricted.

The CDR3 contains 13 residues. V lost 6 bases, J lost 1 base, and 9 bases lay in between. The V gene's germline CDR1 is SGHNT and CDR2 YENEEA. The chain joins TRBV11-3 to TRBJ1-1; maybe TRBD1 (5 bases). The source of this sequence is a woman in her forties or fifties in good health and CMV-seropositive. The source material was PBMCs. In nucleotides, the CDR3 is TGTGCCAGCAGGGACAACGGGAACACTGAAGCTTTCTTT. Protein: CASRDNGNTEAFF.